This TCR beta chain was profiled in a study of T-cell reconstitution after alpha-beta-depleted transplantation in children. General observations from the study: The study traced high day-60 TCRbeta diversity in some patients to surviving recipient T cells and thymic progenitors.

Germline CDR1 and CDR2: DFQATT and SNEGSKA (reference sequence). Between the trimmed V and J ends, which lost 2 bases and 5 bases, there was a span of 15 bases. This CDR3 comprises 14 residues. The library targeted TCRbeta and was prepared with unique molecular identifiers. TCRdb analysed the PCR reads with MiXCR anew, one entry per CDR3 protein. The sample lists approximately 520,000 distinct CDR3 sequences; over 10% were seen once. Only a few counts were recorded for this clonotype. The antigen is not known. Here the sequenced sample was PBMCs, mostly from graft donor cells, taken 180 days after TCRalphabeta/CD19-depleted stem cell transplant. The chain employs TRBV20-1 and TRBJ2-5; D is possibly TRBD1 (5 bases). This TCR came from a female patient aged 2-15 years who had a stem cell transplant for aplastic anemia, so the T cells may come from the graft donor. In DNA form, the CDR3 reads TGCAGTGCTAGATGGTACAGGATTCGCGAGACCCAGTACTTC. Amino acid sequence: CSARWYRIRETQYF.